The 15 T cell receptor beta chains presented below share a single source sample, sequenced in a study of shared clonotypes between healthy human individuals. The protocol was immunoSEQ multiplex PCR, while the TCRdb copy is restricted to in-frame clones and leaves out a portion. The sample carries roughly 1.4 million clones, approximately 98.5% recorded once. The specimen sequenced was naive CD4+ T cells sorted from blood. This sample's subset: CD45RA+ positively selected. The receptors stem from a young man in good health.

This rearrangement joins TRBV5-1 to TRBJ2-3; TRBD2 agrees at 7 bases. Trimming cost V 1 base and J 2 bases; bases outside gene matches: 7. CDR1 is SGHRS and CDR2 is YFSETQ in the germline V gene. This CDR3 comprises 16 residues. The CDR3 loop is CASSLMWRGITDTQYF. CDR3 in DNA: TGCGCCAGCAGCTTGATGTGGCGGGGGATCACAGATACGCAGTATTTT.

The V and J genes are TRBV10-1 and TRBJ2-7; unclear D gene. CDR3 length equals 15 residues. Trimming took off 0 bases at V and 6 bases at J, with 15 bases between the two ends. CDR1 and CDR2 (germline): WNHNN, SYGVQD (reference sequence). CDR3 loop: CASSESRTGRAEQYF. In nucleotides, the CDR3 is TGCGCCAGCAGTGAGTCGCGGACCGGACGAGCCGAGCAGTACTTC.

The rearrangement links TRBV5-6 to TRBJ1-2, with D perhaps TRBD1 (6 bases). Per germline, CDR1 SGHDT and CDR2 YYEEEE. Deletions cut 3 bases from V and 6 bases from J, with 18 bases between. The CDR3 runs to 15 residues. Here the CDR3 DNA reads TGTGCCAGCAGCTCCGGCGACAGGATTGCGCATGGCTACACCTTC. Translating gives CASSSGDRIAHGYTF.

This clone has only one observation. The rearrangement links TRBV7-6 to TRBJ2-2; the D is unclear. CDR1 is SGHVS and CDR2 is FNYEAQ in the germline V gene. The germline V and J ends were trimmed by 3 bases and 9 bases, with 11 bases remaining between them. The CDR3 extends over 13 amino acids. CDR3 coding DNA: TGTGCCAGCAGCTTTGGGTCCGGCCGGGAGCTGTTTTTT. As protein: CASSFGSGRELFF. Supplemented by reference TRBV7-6 and TRBJ2-2, the full variable domain reads GAGVSQSPRYKVTKRGQDVALRCDPISGHVSLYWYRQALGQGPEFLTYFNYEAQQDKSGLPNDRFSAERPEGSISTLTIQRTEQRDSAMYRCASSFGSGRELFFGEGSRLTVL.

This sequence joins TRBV5-1 and TRBJ2-3; 8 bases line up with TRBD2. Trimming cost V 4 bases and J 4 bases; bases outside gene matches: 8. The CDR3 has 15 amino acids. Germline values: CDR1 SGHRS, CDR2 YFSETQ. The CDR3: CASSPGLDAPDTQYF. The CDR3 nucleotides read TGCGCCAGCAGCCCGGGACTAGATGCCCCAGATACGCAGTATTTT.

This clone is a singleton in its sample. The chain carries TRBV18 and TRBJ2-1, with 7 bases matching TRBD1. Germline CDR1 is KGHSH and CDR2 is LQKENI. The length of the CDR3 is 15 residues. J lost 5 bases, V lost 3 bases, and 7 bases had no gene match. The CDR3 coding sequence is TGTGCCAGCTCACCCTTCATCGGGACAGACAATGAGCAGTTCTTC. Protein product: CASSPFIGTDNEQFF. The full variable domain, its missing parts supplied by reference TRBV18 and TRBJ2-1, is NAGVMQNPRHLVRRRGQEARLRCSPMKGHSHVYWYRQLPEEGLKFMVYLQKENIIDESGMPKERFSAEFPKEGPSILRIQQVVRGDSAAYFCASSPFIGTDNEQFFGPGTRLTVL.

The chain employs TRBV27 and TRBJ2-2, with D unresolved. The germline V gene encodes CDR1 MNHEY and CDR2 SMNVEV (reference sequence). This CDR3 comprises 12 residues. V shed 3 bases and J shed 6 bases, with 5 bases lying between them. This CDR3 is CASSFRAGELFF. The CDR3 nucleotides read TGTGCCAGCAGTTTTAGGGCCGGGGAGCTGTTTTTT.

The chain couples TRBV7-9 to TRBJ2-7, with 10 bases identical to TRBD2. The CDR3 spans 15 residues. V trimming: 6 bases; J trimming: 3 bases; junction bases outside the gene matches: 8. Germline CDR1 SEHNR, CDR2 FQNEAQ (reference sequence). The CDR3 bases are TGTGCCAGCAGGGCTAGCGGGAGTATTAGCTACGAGCAGTACTTC. Translation gives CASRASGSISYEQYF. The entire variable domain, with the rest obtained from reference TRBV7-9 and TRBJ2-7, is as follows: DTGVSQNPRHKITKRGQNVTFRCDPISEHNRLYWYRQTLGQGPEFLTYFQNEAQLEKSRLLSDRFSAERPKGSFSTLEIQRTEQGDSAMYLCASRASGSISYEQYFGPGTRLTVT.

The chain has TRBV9 and TRBJ2-7; 11 bases agree with TRBD2. CDR3 length equals 14 residues. V trimming: 0 bases; J trimming: 6 bases; junction bases outside the gene matches: 2. Germline CDR1 and CDR2: SGDLS and YYNGEE. The DNA of the CDR3 is TGTGCCAGCAGCGTAGTAGGGACTAGCGGCGAGCAGTACTTC. Its protein product is CASSVVGTSGEQYF.

The gene calls are TRBV11-2 and TRBJ1-2, with D tentatively TRBD1 (6 bases). Germline CDR1 and CDR2: SGHAT and FQNNGV. This CDR3 is built from 15 residues. V shed 5 bases and J shed 8 bases, with 21 bases lying between them. In nucleotides, the CDR3 is TGTGCCAGCAGCCCAGCTGTGGGGACATTCAACGGCTACACCTTC. Translating it yields CASSPAVGTFNGYTF. Combining the CDR3 with reference TRBV11-2 and TRBJ1-2 gives the whole variable domain EAGVAQSPRYKIIEKRQSVAFWCNPISGHATLYWYQQILGQGPKLLIQFQNNGVVDDSQLPKDRFSAERLKGVDSTLKIQPAKLEDSAVYLCASSPAVGTFNGYTFGSGTRLTVV.

CDR3 loop: CASSRDQNYEQYF. The DNA for the CDR3 is TGCGCCAGCAGCCGGGACCAAAACTACGAGCAGTACTTC. This chain uses TRBV5-1 with TRBJ2-7, with D perhaps TRBD1 or TRBD2 (5 bases each). The CDR3 loop spans 13 amino acids. Germline V lookup: CDR1 SGHRS, CDR2 YFSETQ. V lost 4 bases and J lost 3, with 11 bases in between.

The chain uses TRBV7-2 and TRBJ2-5; D is perhaps TRBD1 or TRBD2 (6 bases each). Germline-derived CDR1 and CDR2 are SGHTA and FQGNSA. This CDR3 region has 16 residues. Trimming removed 7 bases at V and 0 bases at J, with 18 bases between. CDR3 sequence (DNA): TGTGCCAGCACCTGGGGGCGGGATTGGTACCAAGAGACCCAGTACTTC. This sequence encodes CASTWGRDWYQETQYF.

The rearrangement uses TRBV18 and TRBJ1-1, with 7 positions matching TRBD1. The ends lost 2 bases at V and 7 bases at J; junction bases unmatched: 7. This CDR3 is 14 amino acids long. From germline, CDR1 is KGHSH and CDR2 LQKENI. This CDR3 reads CASSPSTGWSEAFF. The CDR3 coding sequence is TGTGCCAGCTCACCATCGACAGGGTGGAGTGAAGCTTTCTTT.

The chain has TRBV6-1 and TRBJ1-2; possible D gene TRBD1, 5 bases. This CDR3 has 13 amino acids. Trimming took 1 base from V and 2 from J, leaving 5 bases between them. The V gene's germline CDR1 is MNHNS and CDR2 SASEGT. CDR3 sequence (DNA): TGTGCCAGCAGTGAAGGGGGGAACTATGGCTACACCTTC. This gives the protein CASSEGGNYGYTF.

The CDR3 DNA is TGTGCCTGGAGGAGGAAAAGGGAAGTAGGGGTCGGCTATGGCTACACCTTC. It codes for CAWRRKREVGVGYGYTF. This chain joins TRBV30 and TRBJ1-2; D is perhaps TRBD1 (5 bases). Germline values: CDR1 GTSNPN, CDR2 SVGIG (reference sequence). Trimming left V 3 bases short and J 4 bases short, with 24 bases between. The CDR3 sequence is 17 residues long.